The rows below give T cell receptor beta chains drawn from one sample of a study of CD4 T cells in relation to SARS-CoV-2 and coronaviruses. The repertoire was sequenced with immunoSEQ multiplex PCR; TCRdb's copy has only in-frame clones and lacks some. The repertoire consists of 25,000 to 30,000 clones, with around three quarters occurring once and the leading ten covering 20%. These TCRs' antigens remain unknown. Sequenced sample: CD4+ T cells from PBMCs, cultured in vitro. These receptors came from a human donor in good health. Both conserved end residues are part of each CDR3. D genes are given only for firm matches. Size values are once, few and many counts, or a class for expanded clones, and some rows have none.

CDR3 DNA: TGTGCCAGCACAACAGGGGCTGCTAATGAAAAACTGTTTTTT
CDR3 protein: CASTTGAANEKLFF
D gene: TRBD1
clone size: NA
J gene: TRBJ1-4
V gene: TRBV18

CDR3 DNA: TGTGCCAGCAGCTTGATGACGGGGGCCTGGGAGACCCAGTACTTC
CDR3 protein: CASSLMTGAWETQYF
D gene: NA
clone size: NA
J gene: TRBJ2-5
V gene: TRBV5-8

CDR3 DNA: TGTGCCAGCAGCCCCATCGGCTACTCCTACGAGCAGTACTTC
CDR3 protein: CASSPIGYSYEQYF
D gene: NA
clone size: once
J gene: TRBJ2-7
V gene: TRBV3-1/TRBV3-2

CDR3 DNA: TGCGCCAGCAGCCAAGCCCCGGGACTAGCGGGAGCAGAGACCCAGTACTTC
CDR3 protein: CASSQAPGLAGAETQYF
D gene: TRBD2
clone size: NA
J gene: TRBJ2-5
V gene: TRBV4-1

CDR3 DNA: TGTGCCTGGAGGGACCCGGGACTAGCGGGGAAGGAAGGGACAGATACGCAGTATTTT
CDR3 protein: CAWRDPGLAGKEGTDTQYF
D gene: TRBD2
clone size: NA
J gene: TRBJ2-3
V gene: TRBV30

CDR3 DNA: TGCGCCAGCAGTCAACCTAGCGGGGGGCCCTCCTACAATGAGCAGTTCTTC
CDR3 protein: CASSQPSGGPSYNEQFF
D gene: TRBD2
clone size: NA
J gene: TRBJ2-1
V gene: TRBV23-1

CDR3 DNA: TGTGCCAGCAGCTTAGAAGTTGCTAACTATGGCTACACCTTC
CDR3 protein: CASSLEVANYGYTF
D gene: NA
clone size: NA
J gene: TRBJ1-2
V gene: TRBV7-8

CDR3 DNA: TGTGCCAGCAGTCCAAAGACAGCTGTCACTGAAGCTTTCTTT
CDR3 protein: CASSPKTAVTEAFF
D gene: NA
clone size: NA
J gene: TRBJ1-1
V gene: TRBV2

CDR3 DNA: TGTGCCAGCAGCGGGACGGCCCCGTCTTCTGAAGCTTTCTTT
CDR3 protein: CASSGTAPSSEAFF
D gene: NA
clone size: NA
J gene: TRBJ1-1
V gene: TRBV14

CDR3 DNA: TGTGCCAGCAGTTACTCTCCTTGGACAGGGCAAGAGACCCAGTACTTC
CDR3 protein: CASSYSPWTGQETQYF
D gene: TRBD1
clone size: NA
J gene: TRBJ2-5
V gene: TRBV6-5

CDR3 DNA: TGTGCCAGCAGCCAAGGTTGGGCCTTTAGCGGGAGGGCCTCCGAGCAGTACTTC
CDR3 protein: CASSQGWAFSGRASEQYF
D gene: TRBD2
clone size: NA
J gene: TRBJ2-7
V gene: TRBV3-1/TRBV3-2

CDR3 DNA: TGCAGCGTTACTCTAGCGGTAGCGCCCTACGAGCAGTACTTC
CDR3 protein: CSVTLAVAPYEQYF
D gene: TRBD2
clone size: NA
J gene: TRBJ2-7
V gene: TRBV29-1

CDR3 DNA: TGTGCCAGCAGCCCTCGGAGCAGCTACGAGCAGTACTTC
CDR3 protein: CASSPRSSYEQYF
D gene: NA
clone size: NA
J gene: TRBJ2-7
V gene: TRBV5-4

CDR3 DNA: TGTGCCAGCAGTGAATCAGGGGGCGATGGCTACACCTTC
CDR3 protein: CASSESGGDGYTF
D gene: TRBD1
clone size: NA
J gene: TRBJ1-2
V gene: TRBV25-1

CDR3 DNA: TGTGCCAGCAGCCCCCTGGGGACAATAGCCAAAAACATTCAGTACTTC
CDR3 protein: CASSPLGTIAKNIQYF
D gene: NA
clone size: NA
J gene: TRBJ2-4
V gene: TRBV27

CDR3 DNA: TGCGCCAGCAGCACGGGGGACCCTCGCTCTGGAAACACCATATATTTT
CDR3 protein: CASSTGDPRSGNTIYF
D gene: NA
clone size: NA
J gene: TRBJ1-3
V gene: TRBV5-1

CDR3 DNA: TGTGCCAGCAGACAAAGCGGCAATACGCAGTATTTT
CDR3 protein: CASRQSGNTQYF
D gene: NA
clone size: NA
J gene: TRBJ2-3
V gene: TRBV14

CDR3 DNA: TGTGCCAGCAGCCCCAGGGTAGCTCCGAATGAGCAGTTCTTC
CDR3 protein: CASSPRVAPNEQFF
D gene: NA
clone size: NA
J gene: TRBJ2-1
V gene: TRBV7-8

CDR3 DNA: TGTGCCAGCAGCTTAGTCTCGGACAGGGGCGGTTCACCCCTCCACTTT
CDR3 protein: CASSLVSDRGGSPLHF
D gene: TRBD1
clone size: NA
J gene: TRBJ1-6
V gene: TRBV7-2

CDR3 DNA: TGTGCCAGCAGCCCGGACAGTACCGAGACCCAGTACTTC
CDR3 protein: CASSPDSTETQYF
D gene: NA
clone size: once
J gene: TRBJ2-5
V gene: TRBV5-5

CDR3 DNA: TGCAGCGTAGGGGGGCAGGCGGGAAACACCATATATTTT
CDR3 protein: CSVGGQAGNTIYF
D gene: NA
clone size: NA
J gene: TRBJ1-3
V gene: TRBV29-1

CDR3 DNA: TGTGCCTGGAGTGCCTCCCACGGTGGAACTGAAGCTTTCTTT
CDR3 protein: CAWSASHGGTEAFF
D gene: NA
clone size: NA
J gene: TRBJ1-1
V gene: TRBV30

CDR3 DNA: TGTGCCAGCAGTGAAGCCAGGGAAACAGTAAGCACAGATACGCAGTATTTT
CDR3 protein: CASSEARETVSTDTQYF
D gene: NA
clone size: NA
J gene: TRBJ2-3
V gene: TRBV2

CDR3 DNA: TGTGCCAGTAGCATGACTAGCGGGAGGGCCGAGTACGAGCAGTACTTC
CDR3 protein: CASSMTSGRAEYEQYF
D gene: TRBD2
clone size: NA
J gene: TRBJ2-7
V gene: TRBV19

CDR3 DNA: TGTGCTAGCAGCTTCAGCGGGAGAGGCGAGCAGTACTTC
CDR3 protein: CASSFSGRGEQYF
D gene: TRBD2
clone size: NA
J gene: TRBJ2-7
V gene: TRBV7-7

CDR3 DNA: TGCGCCAGCAGCCAAGATTTGGTTCGGGAACGTAACTATGGCTACACCTTC
CDR3 protein: CASSQDLVRERNYGYTF
D gene: NA
clone size: NA
J gene: TRBJ1-2
V gene: TRBV4-1

CDR3 DNA: TGTGCCACCAGTGATGGTGGGGGACAGGGACCATACAATGAGCAGTTCTTC
CDR3 protein: CATSDGGGQGPYNEQFF
D gene: TRBD1
clone size: NA
J gene: TRBJ2-1
V gene: TRBV24-1

CDR3 DNA: TGTGCCAGCAGCGTAGGTCATTGGTGGGGGCGATCTGGGGCCAACGTCCTGACTTTC
CDR3 protein: CASSVGHWWGRSGANVLTF
D gene: NA
clone size: NA
J gene: TRBJ2-6
V gene: TRBV9

CDR3 DNA: TGTGCCAGCAGTTCTCCGGGACAGGGCGGCTCTGGGGCCAACGTCCTGACTTTC
CDR3 protein: CASSSPGQGGSGANVLTF
D gene: TRBD1
clone size: NA
J gene: TRBJ2-6
V gene: TRBV6-2/TRBV6-3

CDR3 DNA: TGTGCCACCAGTGATTCTAGGACTAGCTCCAGAGGAGATACGCAGTATTTT
CDR3 protein: CATSDSRTSSRGDTQYF
D gene: TRBD2
clone size: NA
J gene: TRBJ2-3
V gene: TRBV24-1

CDR3 DNA: TGTGCCAGCTCACCAGGGACTGAAGCTTTCTTT
CDR3 protein: CASSPGTEAFF
D gene: NA
clone size: once
J gene: TRBJ1-1
V gene: TRBV18

CDR3 DNA: TGTGCCAGCTCACCATCGAGGGTCAATCAGCCCCAGCATTTT
CDR3 protein: CASSPSRVNQPQHF
D gene: NA
clone size: once
J gene: TRBJ1-5
V gene: TRBV18

CDR3 DNA: TGTGCCAGCAGCCCGGGACAGGGGATTAGTTATGGCTACACCTTC
CDR3 protein: CASSPGQGISYGYTF
D gene: TRBD1
clone size: once
J gene: TRBJ1-2
V gene: TRBV5-4

CDR3 DNA: TGTGCCAGCTCACCAGGACTAGCCAAAAACATTCAGTACTTC
CDR3 protein: CASSPGLAKNIQYF
D gene: NA
clone size: NA
J gene: TRBJ2-4
V gene: TRBV18

CDR3 DNA: TGTGCCAGCACACAACAGGTCGTTAATGAAAAACTGTTTTTT
CDR3 protein: CASTQQVVNEKLFF
D gene: NA
clone size: few
J gene: TRBJ1-4
V gene: TRBV2

CDR3 DNA: TGTGCCAGCTCACCACCGTCGTTGGGACAGTCTAACTATGGCTACACCTTC
CDR3 protein: CASSPPSLGQSNYGYTF
D gene: TRBD1
clone size: NA
J gene: TRBJ1-2
V gene: TRBV18

CDR3 DNA: TGTGCCAGCAGTAGACGACAGGGGGTAGCTAATGAAAAACTGTTTTTT
CDR3 protein: CASSRRQGVANEKLFF
D gene: TRBD1
clone size: NA
J gene: TRBJ1-4
V gene: TRBV2

CDR3 DNA: TGTGCCAGCAGCTTCCCCGAGGGGCAAGAGACCCAGTACTTC
CDR3 protein: CASSFPEGQETQYF
D gene: NA
clone size: NA
J gene: TRBJ2-5
V gene: TRBV5-4

CDR3 DNA: TGTGCCAGCAGTCGGGCAGCTAACTCCTACGAGCAGTACTTC
CDR3 protein: CASSRAANSYEQYF
D gene: NA
clone size: NA
J gene: TRBJ2-7
V gene: TRBV6-2/TRBV6-3

CDR3 DNA: TGTGCCAGCAGCAAGGGGGAGGGGGGCGTTACGGGTGAGCAGTTCTTC
CDR3 protein: CASSKGEGGVTGEQFF
D gene: NA
clone size: NA
J gene: TRBJ2-1
V gene: TRBV21-1

CDR3 DNA: TGTGCCAGCAGCGTAGGTCTAGCGGGAGTCACCGGGGAGCTGTTTTTT
CDR3 protein: CASSVGLAGVTGELFF
D gene: TRBD2
clone size: once
J gene: TRBJ2-2
V gene: TRBV9

CDR3 DNA: TGTGCCACCAGTGATTCTAGGACTAGCGGGGGGCTGGGGGAGACCCAGTACTTC
CDR3 protein: CATSDSRTSGGLGETQYF
D gene: TRBD2
clone size: NA
J gene: TRBJ2-5
V gene: TRBV24-1

CDR3 DNA: TGTGCCAGCAGCCCGAGCCAAGGGAGCCCCGGGGAGCTGTTTTTT
CDR3 protein: CASSPSQGSPGELFF
D gene: NA
clone size: NA
J gene: TRBJ2-2
V gene: TRBV3-1/TRBV3-2

CDR3 DNA: TGTGCCACCAGCAGATACCGGGGCTCTTTTCTTTCCCTCCACTTT
CDR3 protein: CATSRYRGSFLSLHF
D gene: NA
clone size: NA
J gene: TRBJ1-6
V gene: TRBV15

CDR3 DNA: TGTGCCAGCAGTTACACCCTATCACAGGGTAGTAAAGGCTACACCTTC
CDR3 protein: CASSYTLSQGSKGYTF
D gene: NA
clone size: once
J gene: TRBJ1-2
V gene: TRBV6-2/TRBV6-3

CDR3 DNA: TGCGCCAGCAGTGAGGGGCTAAAAGAGACCCAGTACTTC
CDR3 protein: CASSEGLKETQYF
D gene: NA
clone size: NA
J gene: TRBJ2-5
V gene: TRBV10-1

CDR3 DNA: TGTGCCAGCAGCGGGGCCGGGACCGCAACGAACACTGAAGCTTTCTTT
CDR3 protein: CASSGAGTATNTEAFF
D gene: NA
clone size: NA
J gene: TRBJ1-1
V gene: TRBV5-4

CDR3 DNA: TGTGCCAGTAGTGCTAGCGGGGGGCAAGAGACCCAGTACTTC
CDR3 protein: CASSASGGQETQYF
D gene: TRBD2
clone size: NA
J gene: TRBJ2-5
V gene: TRBV19

CDR3 DNA: TGTGCCAGCGCACTAGCCTCCTACAATGAGCAGTTCTTC
CDR3 protein: CASALASYNEQFF
D gene: NA
clone size: NA
J gene: TRBJ2-1
V gene: TRBV6-5

CDR3 DNA: TGTGCCAGCAGCTCCCGGGACAAAGAGACCCAGTACTTC
CDR3 protein: CASSSRDKETQYF
D gene: NA
clone size: NA
J gene: TRBJ2-5
V gene: TRBV5-8

CDR3 DNA: TGTGCCAGCAGTGAATATCGGACAGGGGGCAAAACTGAAGCTTTCTTT
CDR3 protein: CASSEYRTGGKTEAFF
D gene: TRBD1
clone size: NA
J gene: TRBJ1-1
V gene: TRBV25-1

CDR3 DNA: TGTGCCAGCAGTCCGGGCACTGAAGCTTTCTTT
CDR3 protein: CASSPGTEAFF
D gene: NA
clone size: NA
J gene: TRBJ1-1
V gene: TRBV12-3/TRBV12-4

CDR3 DNA: TGTGCCAGCTCACCCGGGGGATCCTACGAGCAGTACTTC
CDR3 protein: CASSPGGSYEQYF
D gene: NA
clone size: once
J gene: TRBJ2-7
V gene: TRBV18

CDR3 DNA: TGTGCCAGCAGTCCAGGGACAGTCTATGGCTACACCTTC
CDR3 protein: CASSPGTVYGYTF
D gene: TRBD1
clone size: NA
J gene: TRBJ1-2
V gene: TRBV27

CDR3 DNA: TGTGCCAGCAGCGTCGGGACCAGGGCAGCGGTTTCACCCCTCCACTTT
CDR3 protein: CASSVGTRAAVSPLHF
D gene: NA
clone size: NA
J gene: TRBJ1-6
V gene: TRBV9